This T cell receptor beta chain was recorded in a study of CD8+ T cells in alopecia areata. Study details: Grafts of skin from C3H/HeJ donors aged about 6-12 months with spontaneous alopecia went to female C3H/HeJ mice aged roughly 7-11 weeks. Study outcomes and limitations: Patients displayed less clarity in TCR sharing than mice, a finding possibly related to HLA. Clonality in lesional scalp, especially alopecia totalis/universalis, exceeded that of normal scalp. Sequencing of scalp samples also includes resident alphabeta T cells from normal skin.

This clone appeared a few times. The antigen is not known. Genes here carry mouse names. The read gets to within 4 residues of the CDR3 end, and the germline J gene fills in the rest. The V end was cut by 5 bases, the J end by 0 bases, with 13 bases between. Germline V gene lookup returns CDR1 SGHDT and CDR2 FRDEAV. This CDR3 is built from 15 residues. TCR sequencing used cDNA made by reverse transcription of extracted RNA. Here immunoSEQ multiplex PCR was the method, and the copy in TCRdb shows in-frame clones only, minus some. This repertoire holds around 110,000 clones, and none appear only once. The chain joins TRBV14 to TRBJ2-3; D may be TRBD2 (5 bases). Sequencing was carried out using lesional skin. This clonotype was sampled from a C3H/HeJ mouse with alopecia areata. For the strain, the MHC haplotype given is H2-k. CDR3 bases read: TGTGCCAGCAGATCCGGACTCTCTAGTGCAGAA. Translation gives CASRSGLSSAE. Given in full, the CDR3 is CASRSGLSSAETLYF.